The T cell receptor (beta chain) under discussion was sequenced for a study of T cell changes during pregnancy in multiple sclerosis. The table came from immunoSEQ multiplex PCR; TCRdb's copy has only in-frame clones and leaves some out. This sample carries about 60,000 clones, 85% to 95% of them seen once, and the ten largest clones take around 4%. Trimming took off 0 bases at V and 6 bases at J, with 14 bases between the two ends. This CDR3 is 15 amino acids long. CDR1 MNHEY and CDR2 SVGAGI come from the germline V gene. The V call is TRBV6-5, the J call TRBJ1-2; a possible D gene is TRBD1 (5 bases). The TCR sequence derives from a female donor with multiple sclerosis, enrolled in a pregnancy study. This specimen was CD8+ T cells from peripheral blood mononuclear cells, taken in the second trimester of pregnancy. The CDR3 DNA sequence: TGTGCCAGCAGTTACTCGATTCTTGGGGGGGATGGCTACACCTTC. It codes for CASSYSILGGDGYTF.